This TCR beta chain originates from a study of blood T cell repertoires in COVID-19. With 3 bases removed from V and 4 bases from J, the gap between germline ends came to 18 bases. Per germline, CDR1 MDHEN and CDR2 SYDVKM. The CDR3 is 16 residues long. Measured with immunoSEQ multiplex PCR; TCRdb has only the in-frame clones, and not every one. The sample shows roughly 350,000 clones, more than 75% of them seen only once. J is TRBJ2-5 and V is TRBV28, with TRBD2 as a possible D gene (5 bases). This sequence was found in a woman aged 50 to 65 with active or convalescent COVID-19. The sequencing input was peripheral blood. The chain's CDR3 is CASSFFSEGLAETQYF. The CDR3 region has the DNA TGTGCCAGCAGTTTCTTTTCTGAGGGCCTCGCAGAGACCCAGTACTTC.